The clone carrying this T cell receptor beta chain was found many times. Its cognate antigen is unknown. This sample is drawn from a study of identical twins. Study-wide results and caveats: Memory repertoires showed no such pattern, whereas abundant cord blood beta clonotypes carried fewer insertions. Weaker excess sharing between twins was seen in beta out-of-frame sequences.

Germline lookup yields CDR1 MGHRA and CDR2 YSYEKL. The CDR3 extends over 12 amino acids. Healthy Caucasians provided all donations. With template switching, a universal primer site was added, and the cDNA carried unique molecular identifiers. Each CDR3 protein is one row after TCRdb ran MiXCR on the 5' RACE reads. The sample yields 640,000 or so distinct CDR3 sequences, 5.5% to 6.5% seen once. The sequenced sample was naive T cells sorted from blood. This receptor was obtained from a man in his late teens or twenties in good health. V and J are TRBV4-1 and TRBJ2-3; D gene uncertain. Near its end, the DNA agrees better with TRBJ2-5, so the J call may be wrong. CDR3 sequence (DNA): TGCGCCAGCAGCCAGAGCGCAGACACCCAGTACTTC. Amino acids: CASSQSADTQYF.